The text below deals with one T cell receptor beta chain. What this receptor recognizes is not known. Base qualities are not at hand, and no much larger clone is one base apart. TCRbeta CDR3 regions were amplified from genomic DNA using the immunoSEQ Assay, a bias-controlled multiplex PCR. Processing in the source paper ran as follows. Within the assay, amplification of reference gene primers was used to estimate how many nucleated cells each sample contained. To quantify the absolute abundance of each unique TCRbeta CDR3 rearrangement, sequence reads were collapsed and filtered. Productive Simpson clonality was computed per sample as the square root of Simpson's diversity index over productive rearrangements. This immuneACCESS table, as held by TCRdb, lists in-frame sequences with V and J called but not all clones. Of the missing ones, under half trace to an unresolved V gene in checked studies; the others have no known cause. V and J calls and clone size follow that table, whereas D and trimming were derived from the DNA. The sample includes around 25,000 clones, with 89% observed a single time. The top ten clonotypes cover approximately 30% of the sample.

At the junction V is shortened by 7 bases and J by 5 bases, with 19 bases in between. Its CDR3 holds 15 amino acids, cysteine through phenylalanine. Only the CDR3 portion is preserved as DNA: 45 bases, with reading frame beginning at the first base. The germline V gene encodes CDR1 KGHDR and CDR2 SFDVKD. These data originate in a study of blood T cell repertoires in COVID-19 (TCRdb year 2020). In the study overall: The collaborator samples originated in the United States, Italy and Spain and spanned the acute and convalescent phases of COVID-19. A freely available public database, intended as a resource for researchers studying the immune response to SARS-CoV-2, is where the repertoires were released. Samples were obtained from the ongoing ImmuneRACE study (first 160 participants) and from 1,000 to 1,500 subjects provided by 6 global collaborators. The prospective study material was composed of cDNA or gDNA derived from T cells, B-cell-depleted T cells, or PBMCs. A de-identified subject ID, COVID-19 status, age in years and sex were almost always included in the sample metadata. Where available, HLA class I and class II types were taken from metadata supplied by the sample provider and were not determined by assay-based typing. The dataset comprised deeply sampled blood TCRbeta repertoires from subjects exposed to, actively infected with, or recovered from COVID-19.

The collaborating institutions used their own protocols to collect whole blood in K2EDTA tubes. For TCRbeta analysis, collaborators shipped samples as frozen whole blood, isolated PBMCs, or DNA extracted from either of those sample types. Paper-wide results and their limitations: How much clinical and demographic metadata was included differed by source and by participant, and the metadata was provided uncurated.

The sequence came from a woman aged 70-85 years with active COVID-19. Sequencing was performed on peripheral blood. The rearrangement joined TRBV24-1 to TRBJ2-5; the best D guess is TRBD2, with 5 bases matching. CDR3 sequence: CATSDSRGPGETQYF. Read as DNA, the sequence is TGTGCCACCAGCGATAGCCGGGGTCCTGGGGAGACCCAGTACTTC.